Each of the 9 T cell receptor beta chains below was sequenced from the same sample in a study of cytomegalovirus exposure and HLA in healthy donors. It was with 60 Vbeta and 13 Jbeta primers that the PCR ran. Sequenced by immunoSEQ multiplex PCR; TCRdb stores in-frame clones only, minus some. The sample lists fewer than 95,000 clones, 60% to 80% occurring once. Input material: PBMCs. All receptors derive from a woman aged 25 to 39 in good health and CMV-seronegative.

V is TRBV10-2 and J is TRBJ1-5; no reliable D call. The V and J ends lost 8 bases and 0 bases respectively, with 11 bases between them. The germline V gene encodes CDR1 WSHSY and CDR2 SAAADI. This CDR3 contains 14 residues. CDR3 in DNA: TGCGCCAGCCGGGATTGGGCTAGCAATCAGCCCCAGCATTTT. Residues: CASRDWASNQPQHF.

The J gene is TRBJ1-2, the V gene TRBV19; D uncertain. The V end was cut by 9 bases, the J end by 0 bases, with 11 bases between. Germline lookup yields CDR1 LNHDA and CDR2 SQIVND (reference sequence). The length of the CDR3 is 13 residues. The CDR3 here is CASTFRTNYGYTF. Written as DNA, the CDR3 is TGTGCCAGCACATTCAGGACTAACTATGGCTACACCTTC.

The chain uses TRBV5-6 and TRBJ2-7; D might be TRBD1 (5 bases). Trimming shortened V by 5 bases and J by 1 base, and 10 bases separated the two germline ends. Germline V gene sequence: CDR1 SGHDT, CDR2 YYEEEE. This CDR3 is built from 13 residues. The CDR3 bases are TGTGCCAGCAGTCGGACAACTTCCTACGAGCAGTACTTC. Translating gives CASSRTTSYEQYF.

The genes are TRBV6-5 and TRBJ1-5; weak D call: TRBD1 (6 bases). The CDR3 contains 15 residues. Germline V gene lookup returns CDR1 MNHEY and CDR2 SVGAGI. V lost 5 bases and J lost 7, with 18 bases in between. This CDR3 is CASSMTKGVRQPQHF. The CDR3 bases are TGTGCCAGCAGTATGACTAAGGGGGTCCGGCAGCCCCAGCATTTT.

V is TRBV5-1 and J is TRBJ2-7; D is perhaps TRBD1 (6 bases). This CDR3 spans 14 amino acids. Trimming pared 1 base from V and 3 bases from J, leaving 11 bases between. Germline V lookup: CDR1 SGHRS, CDR2 YFSETQ. This CDR3 is CASSLTTGSYEQYF. Written as DNA, the CDR3 is TGCGCCAGCAGCTTGACCACAGGGAGCTACGAGCAGTACTTC.

The chain has TRBV9 and TRBJ1-4; possibly TRBD1 for D (5 bases). Trimming removed 1 base from V and 5 bases from J, with 12 bases in between. CDR1 is SGDLS, CDR2 YYNGEE, per germline. The CDR3 is 15 residues long. The CDR3 is CASSVSAGSNEKLFF. In nucleotides, the CDR3 is TGTGCCAGCAGCGTATCCGCAGGGTCCAATGAAAAACTGTTTTTT.

The chain couples TRBV28 to TRBJ2-4; 7 bases are shared with TRBD2. The CDR3 contains 13 residues. Trimming took 2 bases from V and 8 from J; bases not matched to a gene: 3. Germline V gives CDR1 MDHEN, CDR2 SYDVKM. The CDR3: CASSLGRVHIQYF. The DNA of the CDR3 is TGTGCCAGCAGTTTAGGGAGGGTACACATTCAGTACTTC.

The chain carries TRBV6-5 and TRBJ2-2, with D unresolved. The CDR3 totals 14 residues. Trimming left V 11 bases short and J 1 base short, with 14 bases between. Germline CDR1 reads MNHEY; CDR2 reads SVGAGI. The CDR3 DNA reads as TGTGCCCCCCCGCCGGGTGGGAACACCGGGGAGCTGTTTTTT. Its translation is CAPPPGGNTGELFF.

This clone was counted between two and nine times. The gene calls are TRBV27 and TRBJ2-7; D gene ambiguous. The CDR3 sequence is 14 residues long. V lost 5 bases and J lost 3, with 14 bases in between. Germline assignment: CDR1 MNHEY and CDR2 SMNVEV (reference sequence). The CDR3 bases are TGTGCCAGCAGTAAAGAGGCATTCTTCTACGAGCAGTACTTC. It translates to CASSKEAFFYEQYF.